One sample yielded the 20 T cell receptor beta chains listed below, sequenced in a study of shared clonotypes between healthy human individuals. Naive CD8 cells lacked CD45RO and underwent positive selection for CCR7, leaving out terminally differentiated effector memory CD45RA+ cells. Clones were read by immunoSEQ multiplex PCR, and TCRdb kept only the in-frame ones, dropping some. The data contain about 2 million clones, about 95% of them seen just once; the ten biggest clones take up 1.2%. The source material was naive CD8+ T cells sorted from blood. The source of these receptors is a young man in good health.

J is TRBJ1-2 and V is TRBV6-5; 7 positions match TRBD1. This CDR3 has 14 residues. The V gene's germline CDR1 is MNHEY and CDR2 SVGAGI. Losses at the gene ends were 2 bases for V and 5 bases for J; bases not matched to a gene: 5. In nucleotides, the CDR3 is TGTGCCAGCAGTTACAGGGGGCTAGGGTATGGCTACACCTTC. It specifies CASSYRGLGYGYTF.

Turning to this clone: This same CDR3 is encoded by further DNA sequences in the sample. The J gene is TRBJ2-2, the V gene TRBV29-1; the D is unclear. The germline V gene has CDR1 SQVTM and CDR2 ANQGSEA. Trimming stripped 1 base from V and 4 bases from J, with 4 bases between. This CDR3 has 12 amino acids. DNA for the CDR3: TGCAGCGTTGAAGGGGTCACCGGGGAGCTGTTTTTT. This codes for CSVEGVTGELFF.

The rearrangement links TRBV4-1 to TRBJ1-2; possibly TRBD1 for D (5 bases). The CDR3 runs to 15 residues. Trimming removed 0 bases from V and 3 bases from J, with 11 bases in between. Germline V gene data show CDR1 as MGHRA and CDR2 as YSYEKL. The CDR3 spells CASSQERGLHYGYTF. CDR3 nucleotides: TGCGCCAGCAGCCAAGAGAGGGGACTCCACTATGGCTACACCTTC.

As concerns this clone: Within the sample, other DNA sequences also encode this same CDR3. For the CDR3, the DNA is TGTGCCAGCAGCTTGGGCCAATACGAGCAGTACTTC. Protein: CASSLGQYEQYF. This chain links TRBV5-6 with TRBJ2-7; the D is unclear. There are 12 residues in the CDR3. The V end was cut by 0 bases, the J end by 4 bases, with 5 bases between. The germline CDR1 and CDR2 sequences are SGHDT and YYEEEE.

V is TRBV11-2 and J is TRBJ1-2; D perhaps matches TRBD1 (6 bases). V dropped 2 bases and J dropped 2 bases, with 18 bases sitting between them. The germline gives CDR1 SGHAT, CDR2 FQNNGV. CDR3 length: 17 residues. CDR3 bases: TGTGCCAGCAGCTTATTGGGGGCAGGGGTTTTAAACTATGGCTACACCTTC. This sequence encodes CASSLLGAGVLNYGYTF.

This chain connects TRBV29-1 to TRBJ2-3; 10 positions match TRBD2. V dropped 0 bases and J dropped 7; count of bases not matched to a gene: 13. The V gene's germline CDR1 is SQVTM and CDR2 ANQGSEA. The CDR3 covers 17 residues. CDR3 nucleotide sequence: TGCAGCGTTGAAGATCTGGGGACTAGCGTTTCCTACTATACGCAGTATTTT. Translating gives CSVEDLGTSVSYYTQYF.

This clone showed up just once. This chain connects TRBV11-2 to TRBJ1-4, with D possibly TRBD1 on 5 matching bases. Germline V gene sequence: CDR1 SGHAT, CDR2 FQNNGV. Deletions cut 6 bases from V and 6 bases from J, with 11 bases between. The CDR3 consists of 13 residues. The CDR3 sequence: CASRPGYDEKLFF. For the CDR3, the DNA is TGTGCCAGCAGACCAGGGTACGATGAAAAACTGTTTTTT.

The chain recombines TRBV5-1 with TRBJ1-4, with D uncertain. Germline V CDR1 and CDR2: SGHRS, YFSETQ. The CDR3 sequence is 17 residues long. Trimming cost V 1 base and J 0 bases, with 13 bases left between them. CDR3 sequence (DNA): TGCGCCAGCAGCTTGTTTCGGTCTCCTTCAACTAATGAAAAACTGTTTTTT. It translates to CASSLFRSPSTNEKLFF.

The rearrangement links TRBV5-3 to TRBJ1-3; TRBD1 matches at 10 bases. TRBV5-3 is sorted into the ORF group, with uncertain function. V shed 4 bases and J 5 bases; nucleotides not matched to a gene: 6. The CDR3 has 15 amino acids. The CDR3 DNA sequence: TGTGCCAGAAGCCCGAGACAGGGGGCCCGAAACACCATATATTTT. This gives the protein CARSPRQGARNTIYF.

This chain connects TRBV4-1 to TRBJ2-7; 10 nucleotides line up with TRBD2. J lost 5 bases, V lost 3 bases, and 13 bases had no gene match. Germline V gene sequence: CDR1 MGHRA, CDR2 YSYEKL. CDR3 size: 17 residues. The CDR3: CASSQFPSGSEEDEQYF. In DNA, the CDR3 is TGCGCCAGCAGCCAGTTCCCTAGCGGGAGTGAAGAGGACGAGCAGTACTTC.

The chain has TRBV9 and TRBJ1-1; 7 bases map to TRBD1. The CDR3 contains 15 residues. Trimming took 3 bases from V and 5 from J; bases not matched to a gene: 10. Germline lookup yields CDR1 SGDLS and CDR2 YYNGEE. DNA for the CDR3: TGTGCCAGCAGCGATTCCCGGGACAGACTTACTGAAGCTTTCTTT. Translating gives CASSDSRDRLTEAFF.

This sequence joins TRBV7-6 and TRBJ2-2; TRBD2 is a possible D gene (6 bases). Germline assignment: CDR1 SGHVS and CDR2 FNYEAQ. V lost 5 bases, J lost 3 bases, and 16 bases lay in between. This CDR3 comprises 16 residues. CDR3 loop: CASSPSSRGHTGELFF. CDR3 DNA sequence: TGTGCCAGCAGCCCAAGCTCGCGGGGACACACCGGGGAGCTGTTTTTT. Filled out from reference TRBV7-6 and TRBJ2-2, the complete variable domain reads GAGVSQSPRYKVTKRGQDVALRCDPISGHVSLYWYRQALGQGPEFLTYFNYEAQQDKSGLPNDRFSAERPEGSISTLTIQRTEQRDSAMYRCASSPSSRGHTGELFFGEGSRLTVL.

Remarks on this clone: At the DNA level, this CDR3 is encoded by other sequences in the same sample as well. The chain uses TRBV19 and TRBJ1-2; 9 bases agree with TRBD1. Germline trimming cut 9 bases from V and 2 bases from J; bases unmatched to any gene: 1. From germline, CDR1 is LNHDA and CDR2 SQIVND (reference sequence). There are 12 residues in the CDR3. This CDR3 reads CASGQGNYGYTF. The CDR3 DNA follows: TGTGCCAGCGGACAGGGGAACTATGGCTACACCTTC.

The V call is TRBV4-1, the J call TRBJ2-7; TRBD2 matches 13 bases. V lost 6 bases, J lost 5 bases, and 10 bases stayed unmatched. The CDR3 runs to 16 residues. Germline V gives CDR1 MGHRA, CDR2 YSYEKL. The CDR3 reads CASSYRTSGSPNEQYF. The CDR3 bases are TGCGCCAGCAGTTATAGGACTAGCGGGAGTCCTAACGAGCAGTACTTC.

The genes are TRBV9 and TRBJ2-1, with 9 bases fitting TRBD2. Germline lookup yields CDR1 SGDLS and CDR2 YYNGEE. V dropped 4 bases and J dropped 10; count of bases not matched to a gene: 15. This CDR3 is built from 16 residues. In DNA form, the CDR3 reads TGTGCCAGCAGCCCAGGGACTAGCCCCGCCGGGGGGGAGCAGTTCTTC. Translated: CASSPGTSPAGGEQFF.

The CDR3 DNA sequence: TGTGCCAGCAGTAAAGCTACCAACACTGAAGCTTTCTTT. Translation gives CASSKATNTEAFF. V usage is TRBV5-6 and J usage is TRBJ1-1; D is unclear. Germline V CDR1 and CDR2: SGHDT, YYEEEE. CDR3 length equals 13 residues. Trimming took 5 bases from V and 2 from J, leaving 10 bases between them.

V usage is TRBV7-9 and J usage is TRBJ1-1; D not resolved. CDR3 length equals 13 residues. Germline CDR1 SEHNR, CDR2 FQNEAQ (reference sequence). Trimming took 11 bases from V and 6 from J, leaving 19 bases between them. The CDR3 spells CAEVGSGNAEAFF. CDR3 DNA: TGTGCCGAGGTCGGGAGCGGTAATGCTGAAGCTTTCTTT.

The rearrangement uses TRBV2 and TRBJ1-2; D possibly corresponds to TRBD1 (5 bases). This CDR3 is built from 12 residues. Looked up from germline, CDR1 is SNHLY and CDR2 is FYNNEI. V dropped 9 bases and J dropped 2 bases, with 10 bases sitting between them. Here the CDR3 DNA reads TGTGCCAGAAAGACAGAGAACTATGGCTACACCTTC. Its protein product is CARKTENYGYTF. Variable domain in full (rest from reference TRBV2 and TRBJ1-2): EPEVTQTPSHQVTQMGQEVILRCVPISNHLYFYWYRQILGQKVEFLVSFYNNEISEKSEIFDDQFSVERPDGSNFTLKIRSTKLEDSAMYFCARKTENYGYTFGSGTRLTVV.

The V and J genes are TRBV6-1 and TRBJ2-2; 7 bases line up with TRBD2. Unmatched junction bases numbered 4, after V lost 4 bases and J lost 5 bases. The germline V gene has CDR1 MNHNS and CDR2 SASEGT. The length of the CDR3 is 14 residues. CDR3 sequence reads: CASSGLAETGELFF. In nucleotides, the CDR3 is TGTGCCAGCAGTGGCCTAGCGGAAACCGGGGAGCTGTTTTTT.

On this clone: The sample has other DNA sequences that encode this CDR3 too. The chain couples TRBV4-1 to TRBJ2-7; D tentatively reads TRBD1 or TRBD2 (5 bases each). CDR3 length: 14 residues. In germline, CDR1 is MGHRA, CDR2 YSYEKL. Trimming stripped 0 bases from V and 3 bases from J, with 9 bases between. CDR3 in amino acids: CASSQDPRGYEQYF. The DNA for the CDR3 is TGCGCCAGCAGCCAAGATCCGAGGGGCTACGAGCAGTACTTC.